This T cell receptor beta chain was recovered during a study of OX40 agonist ivuxolimab in advanced cancers. The study's findings and limits: Clonal expansion was seen in CD4+ and CD8+ blood T cells by week 6 at 0.1 to 3.0 mg/kg.

The CDR3 extends over 13 amino acids. Germline values: CDR1 MDHEN, CDR2 SYDVKM. The V gene lost 6 bases and the J gene lost 3 bases, with 9 bases spanning the gap. Researchers took blood at baseline, on cycle 4 day 1, and on cycle 7 day 1. Here immunoSEQ multiplex PCR was the method, and the copy in TCRdb shows in-frame clones only, minus some. This sample has around 63,000 clones, with about nine tenths found just once. Of note for this clone: The antigen remains undetermined.

The input for sequencing was CD4+ or CD8+ T cells sorted from blood, taken in a trial of the OX40 agonist ivuxolimab. The chain employs TRBV28 and TRBJ1-5; the D is unclear. This clonotype originated in an adult with an advanced solid tumor such as melanoma, head and neck, liver or kidney cancer. The CDR3 DNA is TGTGCCAGCAGGAGAGGACCCAATCAGCCCCAGCATTTT. This gives the protein CASRRGPNQPQHF.